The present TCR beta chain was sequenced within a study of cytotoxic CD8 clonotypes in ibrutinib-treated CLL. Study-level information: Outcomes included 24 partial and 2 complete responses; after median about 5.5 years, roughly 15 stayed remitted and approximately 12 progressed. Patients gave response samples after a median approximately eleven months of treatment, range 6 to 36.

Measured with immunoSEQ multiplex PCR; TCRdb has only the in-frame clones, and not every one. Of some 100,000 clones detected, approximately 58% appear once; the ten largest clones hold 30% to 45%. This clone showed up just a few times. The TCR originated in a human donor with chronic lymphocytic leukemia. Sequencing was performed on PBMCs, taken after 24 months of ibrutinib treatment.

Here the CDR3 DNA reads TGTGCCAGCAGCTCGCGATCAGGGGGTTCCCTTTACGAGCAGTACTTC. The encoded protein is CASSSRSGGSLYEQYF. The J gene is TRBJ2-7, the V gene TRBV7-9; 7 bases are shared with TRBD1. The CDR3 has 16 residues. V was clipped by 4 bases and J by 4 bases; unmatched bases: 13. Germline values: CDR1 SEHNR, CDR2 FQNEAQ (reference sequence). Full variable domain (missing parts from reference TRBV7-9 and TRBJ2-7): DTGVSQNPRHKITKRGQNVTFRCDPISEHNRLYWYRQTLGQGPEFLTYFQNEAQLEKSRLLSDRFSAERPKGSFSTLEIQRTEQGDSAMYLCASSSRSGGSLYEQYFGPGTRLTVT.